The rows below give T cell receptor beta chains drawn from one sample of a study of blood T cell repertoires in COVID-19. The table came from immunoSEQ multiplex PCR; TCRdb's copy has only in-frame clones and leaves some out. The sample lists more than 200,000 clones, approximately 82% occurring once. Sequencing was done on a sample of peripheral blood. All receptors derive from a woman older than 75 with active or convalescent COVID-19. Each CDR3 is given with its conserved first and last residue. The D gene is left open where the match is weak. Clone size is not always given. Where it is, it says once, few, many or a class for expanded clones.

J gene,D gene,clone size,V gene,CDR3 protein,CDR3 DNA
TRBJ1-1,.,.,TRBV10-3,CAIRPVLNTEAFF,TGTGCCATCCGTCCGGTTCTGAACACTGAAGCTTTCTTT
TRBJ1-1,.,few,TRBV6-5,CASSYGEDTEAFF,TGTGCCAGCAGTTACGGGGAGGACACTGAAGCTTTCTTT
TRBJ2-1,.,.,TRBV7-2,CASSSDRYNEQFF,TGTGCCAGCAGCTCAGACAGATACAATGAGCAGTTCTTC
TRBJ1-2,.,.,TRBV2,CASSLNYGYTF,TGTGCCAGCAGCCTCAACTATGGCTACACCTTC
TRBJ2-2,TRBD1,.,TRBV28,CASSPWGQPKGGELFF,TGTGCCAGCAGTCCCTGGGGACAGCCAAAAGGGGGGGAGCTGTTTTTT
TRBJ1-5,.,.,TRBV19,CASSNQGLGQPQHF,TGTGCCAGTAGTAATCAGGGATTAGGTCAGCCCCAGCATTTT
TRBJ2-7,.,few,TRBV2,CASTGNEQYF,TGTGCCAGCACGGGGAACGAGCAGTACTTC
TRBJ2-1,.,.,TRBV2,CASSEGRSFSYNEQFF,TGTGCCAGCAGTGAGGGGCGGTCCTTCTCCTACAATGAGCAGTTCTTC
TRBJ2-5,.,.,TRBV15,CATSRDFGGSSWETQYF,TGTGCCACCAGCAGAGATTTCGGCGGATCTTCGTGGGAGACCCAGTACTTC
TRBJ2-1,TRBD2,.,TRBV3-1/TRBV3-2,CASSQQGTSGPYNEQFF,TGTGCCAGCAGCCAACAGGGGACTAGCGGGCCTTACAATGAGCAGTTCTTC
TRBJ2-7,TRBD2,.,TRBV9,CASSASTSGNSYEQYF,TGTGCCAGCAGCGCCTCGACTAGCGGGAATTCCTACGAGCAGTACTTC
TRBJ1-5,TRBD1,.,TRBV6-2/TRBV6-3,CASSPGTGGQPQHF,TGTGCCAGCAGCCCCGGGACAGGGGGCCAGCCCCAGCATTTT
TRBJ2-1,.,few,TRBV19,CASSMGRSDEQFF,TGTGCCAGTAGCATGGGGCGTTCAGATGAGCAGTTCTTC
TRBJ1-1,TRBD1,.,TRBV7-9,CASSFEQGMNTEAFF,TGTGCCAGCAGCTTCGAACAGGGGATGAACACTGAAGCTTTCTTT
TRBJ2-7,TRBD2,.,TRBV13,CASSLGQLAGNEQYF,TGTGCCAGCAGCTTAGGCCAGCTAGCGGGAAACGAGCAGTACTTC
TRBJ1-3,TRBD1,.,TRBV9,CASSGDRDRGSFGNTIYF,TGTGCCAGCAGCGGCGACCGGGACAGGGGTTCTTTTGGAAACACCATATATTTT
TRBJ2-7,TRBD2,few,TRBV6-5,CASRAGSSYEQYF,TGTGCCAGCAGAGCGGGGTCGTCCTACGAGCAGTACTTC
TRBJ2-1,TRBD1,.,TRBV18,CASSPQVTGEFF,TGTGCCAGCTCACCACAGGTGACAGGGGAGTTCTTC
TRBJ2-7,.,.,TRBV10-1,CASSEAASYEQYF,TGCGCCAGCAGTGAAGCAGCGTCCTACGAGCAGTACTTC
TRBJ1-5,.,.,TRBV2,CASSADRRNQPQHF,TGTGCCAGCAGTGCGGACAGACGCAATCAGCCCCAGCATTTT
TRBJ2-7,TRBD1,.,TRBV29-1,CSVDRGRGNEQYF,TGCAGCGTTGACAGGGGGCGCGGGAACGAGCAGTACTTC
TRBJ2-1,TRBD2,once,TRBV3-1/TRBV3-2,CASSPTGGGGWNEQFF,TGTGCCAGCAGCCCTACCGGGGGGGGCGGTTGGAATGAGCAGTTCTTC
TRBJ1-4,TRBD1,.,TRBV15,CATSTPTGLREKLFF,TGTGCCACCAGCACCCCGACAGGGTTGCGGGAAAAACTGTTTTTT
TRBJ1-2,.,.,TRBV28,CASSLWTGVGYTF,TGTGCCAGCAGTTTATGGACAGGTGTGGGCTACACCTTC
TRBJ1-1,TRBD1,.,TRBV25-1,CASRGQGASTEAFF,TGTGCCAGCAGAGGACAGGGGGCCTCCACTGAAGCTTTCTTT
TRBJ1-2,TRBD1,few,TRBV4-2,CASSHTNTGQGLGGYTF,TGTGCCAGCAGCCATACCAATACCGGACAGGGCTTGGGAGGCTACACCTTC
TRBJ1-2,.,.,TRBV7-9,CASSLGRGDYGYTF,TGTGCCAGCAGCTTAGGTCGGGGGGACTATGGCTACACCTTC
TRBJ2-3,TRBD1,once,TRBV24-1,CATSARTGSSTDTQYF,TGTGCCACCAGTGCTAGGACAGGTTCTAGCACAGATACGCAGTATTTT
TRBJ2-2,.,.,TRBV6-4,CASSDSGNTGELFF,TGTGCCAGCAGTGACTCCGGGAACACCGGGGAGCTGTTTTTT
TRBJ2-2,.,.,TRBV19,CASSIRAGRTGELFF,TGTGCCAGTAGTATTAGAGCAGGGCGGACCGGGGAGCTGTTTTTT
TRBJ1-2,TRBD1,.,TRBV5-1,CASSLDDRANYGYTF,TGCGCCAGCAGCTTGGATGACAGGGCCAACTATGGCTACACCTTC
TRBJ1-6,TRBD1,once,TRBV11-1,CASSTGVNSPLHF,TGTGCCAGCAGCACAGGGGTAAATTCACCCCTCCACTTT
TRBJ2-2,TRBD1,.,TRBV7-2,CASSTTGYTNTGELFF,TGTGCCAGCAGCACGACAGGGTACACGAACACCGGGGAGCTGTTTTTT
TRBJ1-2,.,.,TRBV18,CASSPGGVFGYTF,TGTGCCAGCTCACCAGGGGGGGTGTTTGGCTACACCTTC
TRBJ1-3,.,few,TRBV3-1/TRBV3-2,CASSPPFSSGNTIYF,TGTGCCAGCAGCCCCCCTTTTAGCTCTGGAAACACCATATATTTT
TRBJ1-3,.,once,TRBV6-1,CASSEVFGARSGNTIYF,TGTGCCAGCAGTGAAGTGTTTGGGGCGCGGTCTGGAAACACCATATATTTT
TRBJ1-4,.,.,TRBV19,CASNPGYNEKLFF,TGTGCCAGTAACCCAGGCTATAATGAAAAACTGTTTTTT
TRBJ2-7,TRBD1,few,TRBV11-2,CASSFHDRGSYEQYF,TGTGCCAGCAGCTTCCACGACAGGGGGTCCTACGAGCAGTACTTC
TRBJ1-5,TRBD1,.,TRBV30,CAWSVQGSQPQHF,TGTGCCTGGAGTGTACAGGGGAGTCAGCCCCAGCATTTT
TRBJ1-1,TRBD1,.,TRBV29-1,CSARGQGMNTEAFF,TGCAGCGCCCGAGGACAGGGGATGAACACTGAAGCTTTCTTT
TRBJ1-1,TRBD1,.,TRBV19,CASSMLVRDREAFF,TGTGCCAGTAGTATGCTTGTTCGGGACAGGGAAGCTTTCTTT
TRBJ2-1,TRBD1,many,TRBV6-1,CASSEPLWDRDFF,TGTGCCAGCAGTGAACCGCTTTGGGACAGGGATTTCTTC